This T cell receptor (beta chain) is from a study of radiotherapy plus CTLA-4 blockade in lung cancer. J lost 3 bases, V lost 4 bases, and 12 bases had no gene match. Germline V lookup: CDR1 GTSNPN, CDR2 SVGIG (reference sequence). The CDR3 sequence is 16 residues long. A word on this clone: Its antigen is not known.

TCRdb keeps only in-frame clones here, not all; method: immunoSEQ multiplex PCR. This sample has 90,000 or so clones, with about four fifths found just once. Ipilimumab-mediated CTLA-4 blockade plus focal radiation was given to patients having chemo-refractory metastatic non-small-cell lung cancer. Study outcomes and limitations: Tumor-origin TCR clones grew in blood after radiotherapy plus ipilimumab.

The rearrangement joins TRBV30 to TRBJ1-5; TRBD1 matches 7 bases. Material: peripheral blood, obtained from a patient treated with radiotherapy plus ipilimumab. This clonotype was sampled from a human donor with non-small cell lung cancer who had stable disease on radiotherapy plus ipilimumab. The CDR3 loop is CAWTPSTGTDNQPQHF. In DNA form, the CDR3 reads TGTGCCTGGACTCCCTCGACTGGGACAGACAATCAGCCCCAGCATTTT. The complete variable domain, with remaining parts taken from reference TRBV30 and TRBJ1-5, reads SQTIHQWPATLVQPVGSPLSLECTVEGTSNPNLYWYRQAAGRGLQLLFYSVGIGQISSEVPQNLSASRPQDRQFILSSKKLLLSDSGFYLCAWTPSTGTDNQPQHFGDGTRLSIL.